This record looks at one T cell receptor (beta chain) sequence and its context. The target antigen is unknown. This CDR3 has 15 amino acids. Trimming removed 4 bases at V and 0 bases at J, with 11 bases between. Germline V CDR1 and CDR2: SGHRS, YFSETQ. This record comes from a study of PD-1 blockade in classical Hodgkin lymphoma. Study outcomes and limitations: Diversity in CD4+ TCRs, unlike that measured in CD8+ TCRs, had risen significantly by C4D1.

Only in-frame clones appear in the TCRdb table, and some are missing; sequencing was by immunoSEQ multiplex PCR. Of tens of thousands of clones detected, approximately 90% appear once; the ten largest clones hold roughly 8.7%. Time point reported: cycle 4 day 1 (C4D1), after more than 5 weeks of nivolumab. Every patient experienced relapse after autologous stem cell transplantation, and brentuximab vedotin exposure varied. The specimen comprised peripheral blood mononuclear cells (PBMCs), sampled before the fourth cycle of nivolumab. The source of this sequence is a human donor with classical Hodgkin lymphoma. The chain has TRBV5-1 and TRBJ1-5; D is undetermined. CDR3 nucleotide sequence: TGCGCCAGCAGCCCCCTGGGGTTTAGCAATCAGCCCCAGCATTTT. Residues: CASSPLGFSNQPQHF.